The 25 T cell receptor beta chains given below trace back to one sample, sequenced in a study of OX40 agonist ivuxolimab in advanced cancers. Library generation was performed with the immunoSEQ multiplex PCR assay. Here the immuneACCESS table is served through TCRdb, limited to in-frame sequences with V and J called. Missing clones are a known gap in these copies; in checked studies unresolved V genes cover under half, and the rest lacks a known reason. The sample contains approximately 31,000 clones, roughly 87% of them found a single time. Together, the top ten hold under 1% of the sample. Sequences were derived from CD4+ or CD8+ T cells sorted from blood, sampled in a trial of the OX40 agonist ivuxolimab. The receptor set was obtained from an adult with an advanced solid tumor such as melanoma, head and neck, liver or kidney cancer.

The V and J genes are TRBV2 and TRBJ1-4; TRBD1 matches 9 bases. The CDR3 has 14 residues. V was clipped by 3 bases and J by 7 bases; unmatched bases: 3. Per the germline V gene, CDR1 is SNHLY and CDR2 is FYNNEI. This CDR3 is CASSEGQGGEKLFF. The DNA for the CDR3 is TGTGCCAGCAGTGAGGGACAGGGAGGTGAAAAACTGTTTTTT.

The chain recombines TRBV5-4 with TRBJ2-7, with D perhaps given as TRBD1 or TRBD2 (5 bases each). The CDR3 contains 14 residues. Trimming pared 2 bases from V and 4 bases from J, leaving 13 bases between. CDR1 and CDR2 (germline): SGHNT, YYREEE (reference sequence). DNA of the CDR3: TGTGCCAGCAGCTTAACGAAGAGGGGTTACGAGCAGTACTTC. Amino acid sequence: CASSLTKRGYEQYF.

In nucleotides, the CDR3 is TGTGCCTGGAGTGTGCAAATGGGACGTTCCGGGGAGCTGTTTTTT. This gives the protein CAWSVQMGRSGELFF. V usage is TRBV30 and J usage is TRBJ2-2; either TRBD1 or TRBD2 may supply D (5 bases each). V lost 0 bases to trimming and J lost 6 bases, with 14 bases between them. Germline CDR1 GTSNPN, CDR2 SVGIG (reference sequence). This CDR3 comprises 15 residues.

The V gene is TRBV10-2, the J gene TRBJ1-4; 9 bases agree with TRBD1. The CDR3 is made up of 13 amino acids. Per the germline V gene, CDR1 is WSHSY and CDR2 is SAAADI. The V gene end was trimmed by 6 bases and the J gene end by 10 bases; junction bases not matched to a gene: 6. In DNA, the CDR3 is TGCGCCAGCAGCAGGGACAGGGCAGGAAAACTGTTTTTT. This sequence encodes CASSRDRAGKLFF.

The V and J genes are TRBV29-1 and TRBJ1-2; the D gene is possibly TRBD1 (6 bases). CDR3 size: 12 residues. V dropped 5 bases and J dropped 6 bases, with 13 bases sitting between them. Germline assignment: CDR1 SQVTM and CDR2 ANQGSEA. CDR3: CSVTQGIDGYTF. In DNA, the CDR3 is TGCAGCGTTACACAGGGTATAGATGGCTACACCTTC.

The chain carries TRBV5-4 and TRBJ2-7, with 7 bases identical to TRBD1. V dropped 3 bases and J dropped 3; count of bases not matched to a gene: 6. Germline CDR1 SGHNT, CDR2 YYREEE (reference sequence). The CDR3 extends over 14 amino acids. DNA for the CDR3: TGTGCCAGCAGCTCAGGGGGACAAAACTACGAGCAGTACTTC. Its translation is CASSSGGQNYEQYF.

The chain uses TRBV5-4 and TRBJ2-2; D might be TRBD1 (6 bases). Germline V gene data show CDR1 as SGHNT and CDR2 as YYREEE (reference sequence). The V gene lost 1 base and the J gene lost 6 bases, with 7 bases spanning the gap. The CDR3 has 13 residues. CDR3 nucleotides: TGTGCCAGCAGCTTGCAGGGGTCCGGGGAGCTGTTTTTT. This translates into CASSLQGSGELFF.

The chain combines TRBV2 with TRBJ1-6; D unclear. The V and J ends lost 2 bases and 2 bases respectively, with 16 bases between them. The CDR3 spans 18 residues. Germline V gives CDR1 SNHLY, CDR2 FYNNEI. As DNA, the CDR3 is TGTGCCAGCAGTGAAATAGTCGAAGGTATTACCTATAATTCACCCCTCCACTTT. Translation: CASSEIVEGITYNSPLHF.

This chain uses TRBV2 with TRBJ2-1, with 11 nucleotides matching TRBD2. CDR3 length: 14 residues. CDR1 is SNHLY and CDR2 is FYNNEI in the germline V gene. Germline trimming cut 7 bases from V and 10 bases from J; bases unmatched to any gene: 9. CDR3 coding DNA: TGTGCCAGCAATTCGGTTCTAGCGGGAGGAGAGCAGTTCTTC. Its protein product is CASNSVLAGGEQFF.

The V gene is TRBV5-1, the J gene TRBJ1-4; no definite D call. CDR3 length: 15 residues. Germline V CDR1 and CDR2: SGHRS, YFSETQ. Trimming took 2 bases from V and 0 from J, leaving 8 bases between them. In nucleotides, the CDR3 is TGCGCCAGCAGCTTACAGCCGACAACTAATGAAAAACTGTTTTTT. This sequence encodes CASSLQPTTNEKLFF.

The genes are TRBV19 and TRBJ2-2; 9 nucleotides agree with TRBD2. J gave up 4 bases and V 7 bases, and 7 bases lay outside the gene matches. CDR3 length: 15 residues. Germline values: CDR1 LNHDA, CDR2 SQIVND (reference sequence). The CDR3 loop is CASTRREGITGELFF. As DNA, the CDR3 is TGTGCCAGTACAAGGCGGGAGGGCATCACCGGGGAGCTGTTTTTT.

This rearrangement joins TRBV5-4 to TRBJ2-6; 7 positions match TRBD2. Germline lookup yields CDR1 SGHNT and CDR2 YYREEE (reference sequence). Unmatched junction bases numbered 10, after V lost 0 bases and J lost 4 bases. The CDR3 is 18 amino acids. Written as DNA, the CDR3 is TGTGCCAGCAGCTTGGGGTCAAGGCGGGGGACCGGGGCCAACGTCCTGACTTTC. It is translated as CASSLGSRRGTGANVLTF.

J is TRBJ2-3 and V is TRBV7-2; no clear D gene. Germline CDR1 SGHTA, CDR2 FQGNSA. This CDR3 is built from 16 residues. The germline V and J ends were trimmed by 1 base and 0 bases, with 11 bases remaining between them. The CDR3 DNA is TGTGCCAGCAGCTTAGGGGCCGCCTCTAGCACAGATACGCAGTATTTT. It encodes CASSLGAASSTDTQYF.

This clone appeared once. The chain combines TRBV5-8 with TRBJ1-5; D perhaps matches TRBD1 (5 bases). The CDR3 sequence is 13 residues long. Trimming removed 4 bases from V and 6 bases from J, with 11 bases in between. Germline V gene lookup returns CDR1 SGHTS and CDR2 YDEGEE. The chain's CDR3 is CASSVSGGQPQHF. For the CDR3, the DNA is TGTGCCAGCAGCGTCTCCGGGGGTCAGCCCCAGCATTTT.

The J gene is TRBJ1-3, the V gene TRBV6-1; D gene ambiguous. In germline, CDR1 is MNHNS, CDR2 SASEGT. The CDR3 totals 15 residues. Trimming shortened V by 0 bases and J by 0 bases, and 6 bases separated the two germline ends. CDR3 sequence reads: CASSEAGGSGNTIYF. DNA of the CDR3: TGTGCCAGCAGTGAAGCTGGCGGCTCTGGAAACACCATATATTTT.

Here the CDR3 reads CASSMPGQSTDTQYF. In DNA, the CDR3 is TGTGCCAGCAGCATGCCGGGACAGAGCACAGATACGCAGTATTTT. The gene calls are TRBV5-4 and TRBJ2-3; 7 bases align to TRBD1. Germline V gene lookup returns CDR1 SGHNT and CDR2 YYREEE (reference sequence). Trimming at V came to 4 bases and at J to 0 bases, leaving 5 bases not matched to a gene. There are 15 residues in the CDR3. The whole variable domain, filled in from reference TRBV5-4 and TRBJ2-3, reads ETGVTQSPTHLIKTRGQQVTLRCSSQSGHNTVSWYQQALGQGPQFIFQYYREEENGRGNFPPRFSGLQFPNYSSELNVNALELDDSALYLCASSMPGQSTDTQYFGPGTRLTVL.

The chain has TRBV9 and TRBJ2-2; 8 positions agree with TRBD2. CDR1 SGDLS and CDR2 YYNGEE come from the germline V gene. The CDR3 loop spans 16 amino acids. J lost 6 bases, V lost 0 bases, and 7 bases had no gene match. CDR3 coding DNA: TGTGCCAGCAGCGTAGCTGGAAGGACTAGCCCCGGGGAGCTGTTTTTT. Its translation is CASSVAGRTSPGELFF.

This chain links TRBV7-6 with TRBJ2-5; D unresolved. With 3 bases removed from V and 1 base from J, the gap between germline ends came to 12 bases. CDR1 and CDR2 (germline): SGHVS, FNYEAQ. The CDR3 spans 15 residues. This chain's CDR3 is CASSFGPPTQETQYF. The CDR3 DNA is TGTGCCAGCAGCTTTGGTCCACCTACCCAAGAGACCCAGTACTTC.

There are a few counts of this clone. This rearrangement joins TRBV18 to TRBJ1-6; weak D call: TRBD1 (6 bases). The V gene's germline CDR1 is KGHSH and CDR2 LQKENI. This CDR3 is built from 16 residues. The ends were cut back, 1 base at V and 6 bases at J, with 13 bases in the middle. The CDR3 DNA reads as TGTGCCAGCTCACCACTATCGGGGGCGGCTAATTCACCCCTCCACTTT. Amino acids: CASSPLSGAANSPLHF.

V and J are TRBV30 and TRBJ1-5, with D tentatively TRBD1 (5 bases). With 3 bases removed from V and 4 bases from J, the gap between germline ends came to 13 bases. Germline CDR1 and CDR2: GTSNPN and SVGIG (reference sequence). CDR3 length equals 14 residues. The CDR3, as DNA: TGTGCCTGGAGCCGAGGGGCCCCTAATCAGCCCCAGCATTTT. Protein: CAWSRGAPNQPQHF.

V usage is TRBV4-2 and J usage is TRBJ2-7; possible D gene TRBD2, 6 bases. Germline loops: CDR1 LGHNA, CDR2 YNFKEQ. Trimming shortened V by 4 bases and J by 2 bases, and 39 bases separated the two germline ends. CDR3 length: 23 amino acids. The CDR3 sequence is CASSRRIIGGDPGPARRTYEQYF. CDR3 nucleotides: TGTGCCAGCAGCCGGAGGATAATAGGCGGGGACCCGGGGCCCGCGAGGCGAACCTACGAGCAGTACTTC.

The chain carries TRBV18 and TRBJ2-7, with TRBD2 identical over 10 bases. The CDR3 extends over 13 amino acids. Germline V gene sequence: CDR1 KGHSH, CDR2 LQKENI. V shed 3 bases, J shed 7 bases, and the junction held 3 bases outside the gene matches. The DNA for the CDR3 is TGTGCCAGCTCACCCCTAGCGGGAGATGAGCAGTACTTC. Protein: CASSPLAGDEQYF.

The J gene is TRBJ1-2, the V gene TRBV29-1; no clear D gene. Trimming took off 5 bases at V and 4 bases at J, with 14 bases between the two ends. Germline assignment: CDR1 SQVTM and CDR2 ANQGSEA. There are 13 residues in the CDR3. DNA of the CDR3: TGCAGCGTTAGTGTTTCCGGATCCTATGGCTACACCTTC. It codes for CSVSVSGSYGYTF.

The chain uses TRBV5-8 and TRBJ2-1; the D is unclear. Trimming removed 0 bases at V and 7 bases at J, with 11 bases between. The germline CDR1 and CDR2 sequences are SGHTS and YDEGEE. This CDR3 is 14 amino acids long. CDR3 in amino acids: CASSLGGFGNEQFF. The CDR3 DNA reads TGTGCCAGCAGCTTGGGGGGTTTCGGTAATGAGCAGTTCTTC.

The CDR3 DNA follows: TGTGCCAGCAGCTCAAGAGTCGGACAGAGAAACAATGAGCAGTTCTTC. Residues: CASSSRVGQRNNEQFF. This chain uses TRBV7-3 with TRBJ2-1, with D perhaps matching TRBD1 (6 bases). This CDR3 is 16 amino acids long. Germline CDR1 reads SGHTA; CDR2 reads FQGTGA. The V gene lost 4 bases and the J gene lost 5 bases, with 18 bases spanning the gap. Complete variable domain (other parts from reference TRBV7-3 and TRBJ2-1): GAGVSQTPSNKVTEKGKYVELRCDPISGHTALYWYRQSLGQGPEFLIYFQGTGAADDSGLPNDRFFAVRPEGSVSTLKIQRTERGDSAVYLCASSSRVGQRNNEQFFGPGTRLTVL.